This entry lists 13 T cell receptor beta chains sequenced from one sample in a study of preoperative IRX-2 immunotherapy in early breast cancer. Specified treatment: preoperative locoregional IRX-2 cytokine immunotherapy. The table came from immunoSEQ multiplex PCR; TCRdb's copy has only in-frame clones and leaves some out. The table includes about 98,000 clones, 86% detected once. The sequencing used tumor tissue, collected after IRX-2 immunotherapy. The receptors here all came from a human donor with breast cancer.

The chain is built from TRBV5-1 and TRBJ1-5; D is possibly TRBD1 (6 bases). V dropped 4 bases and J dropped 3 bases, with 14 bases sitting between them. There are 15 residues in the CDR3. Germline CDR1 is SGHRS and CDR2 is YFSETQ. In DNA, the CDR3 is TGCGCCAGCAGCCAAATACAGGGTGCCAATCAGCCCCAGCATTTT. It codes for CASSQIQGANQPQHF.

This clone was counted once. This rearrangement joins TRBV10-2 to TRBJ1-2; D might be TRBD1 (5 bases). This CDR3 is built from 13 residues. V was pared by 2 bases and J by 7 bases, with 11 bases between. Germline V gives CDR1 WSHSY, CDR2 SAAADI. CDR3 sequence reads: CASSEPQGFGYTF. CDR3 DNA sequence: TGCGCCAGCAGTGAGCCCCAGGGTTTTGGCTACACCTTC.

This sequence joins TRBV30 and TRBJ1-3; D uncertain. Germline CDR1 reads GTSNPN; CDR2 reads SVGIG (reference sequence). CDR3 length equals 15 residues. With 0 bases removed from V and 4 bases from J, the gap between germline ends came to 13 bases. Here the CDR3 DNA reads TGTGCCTGGAGTGTATCTGGCAGGAGGGGAAACACCATATATTTT. Its translation: CAWSVSGRRGNTIYF.

A single count supports this clone. The rearrangement joins TRBV19 to TRBJ1-2, with TRBD1 as a possible D gene (5 bases). The germline gives CDR1 LNHDA, CDR2 SQIVND (reference sequence). CDR3 length: 16 residues. The ends were cut back, 3 bases at V and 4 bases at J, with 18 bases in the middle. CDR3 sequence (DNA): TGTGCCAGTAGTATTGACTTGGGGGGACGGGGCTATGGCTACACCTTC. Translation: CASSIDLGGRGYGYTF.

The rearrangement uses TRBV28 and TRBJ1-2, with a weak D call TRBD1 (6 bases). V lost 11 bases, J lost 3 bases, and 16 bases lay in between. The CDR3 covers 13 residues. The germline V gene has CDR1 MDHEN and CDR2 SYDVKM. CDR3 loop: CAASLQGYYGYTF. CDR3 bases: TGTGCCGCATCGTTACAGGGTTACTATGGCTACACCTTC.

The genes are TRBV29-1 and TRBJ2-5; tentatively, D is TRBD2 (6 bases). V lost 7 bases to trimming and J lost 4 bases, with 16 bases between them. CDR1 is SQVTM, CDR2 ANQGSEA, per germline. CDR3 size: 13 residues. CDR3 residues: CSGVEGGTETQYF. In DNA, the CDR3 is TGCAGCGGAGTGGAGGGTGGGACAGAGACCCAGTACTTC.

The chain combines TRBV29-1 with TRBJ2-1, with 11 nucleotides matching TRBD2. CDR3 length: 14 residues. Losses at the gene ends were 3 bases for V and 2 bases for J; bases not matched to a gene: 0. Germline V gene sequence: CDR1 SQVTM, CDR2 ANQGSEA. The CDR3 DNA reads TGCAGCGTTGAGACTAGCGGGACCTACAATGAGCAGTTCTTC. Its protein product is CSVETSGTYNEQFF.

J is TRBJ2-7 and V is TRBV28, with 7 nucleotides matching TRBD1. The germline V gene has CDR1 MDHEN and CDR2 SYDVKM. V dropped 2 bases and J dropped 2; count of bases not matched to a gene: 9. This CDR3 region has 16 residues. The CDR3 DNA reads TGTGCCAGCAGTTTAATGGTGGCTCAGGGGGCCTACGAGCAGTACTTC. Amino acid sequence: CASSLMVAQGAYEQYF.

V usage is TRBV6-8 and J usage is TRBJ1-5; no clear D gene. Trimming removed 8 bases at V and 1 base at J, with 15 bases between. CDR3 length: 15 amino acids. Germline V gene data show CDR1 as MNHGY and CDR2 as SAAAGT. CDR3 bases: TGTGCCAGCTCTTTAGTCCTGGGGAGCAATCAGCCCCAGCATTTT. This codes for CASSLVLGSNQPQHF.

The chain joins TRBV29-1 to TRBJ2-7; 12 bases line up with TRBD1. Germline CDR1 reads SQVTM; CDR2 reads ANQGSEA. V lost 5 bases to trimming and J lost 5 bases; unmatched junction nucleotides: 7. The CDR3 extends over 14 amino acids. The CDR3, as DNA: TGCAGCGTTTGGGCCGGGACAGGGGGCCACGAGCAGTACTTC. This sequence encodes CSVWAGTGGHEQYF.

The chain employs TRBV15 and TRBJ2-3; 8 bases are shared with TRBD2. CDR1 and CDR2 (germline): LNHNV, YYDKDF (reference sequence). V shed 0 bases, J shed 4 bases, and the junction held 6 bases outside the gene matches. This CDR3 has 16 residues. In DNA form, the CDR3 reads TGTGCCACCAGCAGAGATGGTAGCGGGGTCGCAGATACGCAGTATTTT. It yields the protein CATSRDGSGVADTQYF.

This chain connects TRBV19 to TRBJ1-1, with unresolved D. Germline assignment: CDR1 LNHDA and CDR2 SQIVND (reference sequence). CDR3 length: 12 amino acids. Trimming removed 3 bases at V and 4 bases at J, with 6 bases between. Written as DNA, the CDR3 is TGTGCCAGTAGTATGGCGGGCACTGAAGCTTTCTTT. Translating gives CASSMAGTEAFF.

CDR3 in amino acids: CASSLGGTVSGNTIYF. The CDR3 DNA reads as TGTGCCAGCAGTTTAGGCGGGACAGTCTCTGGAAACACCATATATTTT. This sequence joins TRBV28 and TRBJ1-3, with 7 bases matching TRBD1. J lost 0 bases, V lost 2 bases, and 4 bases had no gene match. CDR3 length: 16 amino acids. The germline CDR1 and CDR2 sequences are MDHEN and SYDVKM. Using reference TRBV28 and TRBJ1-3 for the parts outside the CDR3, the full variable domain is DVKVTQSSRYLVKRTGEKVFLECVQDMDHENMFWYRQDPGLGLRLIYFSYDVKMKEKGDIPEGYSVSREKKERFSLILESASTNQTSMYLCASSLGGTVSGNTIYFGEGSWLTVV.